A selection of T cell receptor beta chains follows, all from one sample in a study of blood T cell repertoires in COVID-19. TCRdb's copy holds only in-frame clones and misses some; the assay was immunoSEQ multiplex PCR. Altogether around 200,000 clones are present, approximately 86% being singletons, with the ten largest covering 9.8%. Input material: peripheral blood. Receptors were obtained from a woman of 80 years or more with acute or convalescent COVID-19. The CDR3 runs from the conserved cysteine through the conserved F or W. Each record gives: D gene, J gene, V gene, CDR3 protein, CDR3 DNA. The D gene is left open where the match is weak.

TRBD1,TRBJ2-1,TRBV3-1/TRBV3-2,CASSHRSGTGAGNEQFF,TGTGCCAGCAGCCATCGGTCCGGGACAGGGGCCGGTAATGAGCAGTTCTTC
.,TRBJ2-7,TRBV6-1,CASSEATAHSYEQYF,TGTGCCAGCAGTGAAGCCACAGCTCACTCCTACGAGCAGTACTTC
.,TRBJ2-6,TRBV5-4,CASSLARGAPGANVLTF,TGTGCCAGCAGCTTGGCCAGGGGGGCGCCTGGGGCCAACGTCCTGACTTTC
.,TRBJ1-5,TRBV7-2,CASSLVGVDQPQHF,TGTGCCAGCAGCTTAGTAGGGGTAGATCAGCCCCAGCATTTT
.,TRBJ1-2,TRBV4-3,CASSQDVQPNYGYTF,TGCGCCAGCAGCCAAGATGTACAGCCTAACTATGGCTACACCTTC
TRBD2,TRBJ2-2,TRBV11-2,CASSLVAGGPGELFF,TGTGCCAGCAGCCTTGTAGCGGGGGGCCCCGGGGAGCTGTTTTTT
.,TRBJ2-3,TRBV12-3/TRBV12-4,CASSFIMDTQYF,TGTGCCAGCAGTTTCATCATGGATACGCAGTATTTT
TRBD1,TRBJ1-5,TRBV27,CASRGQGAERGNQPQHF,TGTGCCAGCAGGGGACAGGGGGCGGAAAGGGGCAATCAGCCCCAGCATTTT
.,TRBJ1-2,TRBV6-4,CASRGVSGYTF,TGTGCCAGCCGGGGGGTCAGCGGCTACACCTTC
.,TRBJ1-1,TRBV19,CASSQDRAADTEAFF,TGTGCCAGTAGTCAGGACCGCGCAGCGGACACTGAAGCTTTCTTT
.,TRBJ2-5,TRBV5-1,CASSLTGGRTSRTQYF,TGCGCCAGCAGCTTGACCGGCGGGCGGACCTCAAGGACCCAGTACTTC